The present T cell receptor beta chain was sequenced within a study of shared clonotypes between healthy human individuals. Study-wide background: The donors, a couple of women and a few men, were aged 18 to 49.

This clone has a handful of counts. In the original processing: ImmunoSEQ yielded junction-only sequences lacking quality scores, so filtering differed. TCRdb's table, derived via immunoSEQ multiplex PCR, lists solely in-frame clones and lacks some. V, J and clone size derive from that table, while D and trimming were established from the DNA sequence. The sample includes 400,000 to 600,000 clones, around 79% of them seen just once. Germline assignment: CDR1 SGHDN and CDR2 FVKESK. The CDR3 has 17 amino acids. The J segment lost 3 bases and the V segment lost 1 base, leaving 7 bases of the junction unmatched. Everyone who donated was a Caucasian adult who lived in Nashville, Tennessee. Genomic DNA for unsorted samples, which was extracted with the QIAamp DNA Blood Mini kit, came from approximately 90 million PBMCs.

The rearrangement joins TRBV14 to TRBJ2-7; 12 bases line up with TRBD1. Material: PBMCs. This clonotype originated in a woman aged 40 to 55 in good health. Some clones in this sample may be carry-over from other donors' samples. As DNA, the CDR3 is TGTGCCAGCAGCCAAGCCGTAGGGACAGGGGGCAGCTACGAGCAGTACTTC. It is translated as CASSQAVGTGGSYEQYF.